This T cell receptor beta chain was sequenced in a study of blood T cell repertoires in COVID-19. Participant-reported clinical history was the basis for cohort assignment. The J segment lost 9 bases and the V segment lost 1 base, leaving 6 bases of the junction unmatched. The length of the CDR3 is 14 residues. In the source study's methods: Reference gene primer amplification in the assay estimated nucleated cell counts. Data came from immunoSEQ multiplex PCR; TCRdb stores just in-frame clones and leaves some out. V and J calls plus clone size are reproduced from that table; the DNA served to infer D and trimming. The repertoire has over 350,000 clones, approximately 87% of them found once; the top ten carry roughly a tenth.

This rearrangement joins TRBV23-1 to TRBJ1-5; 7 nucleotides match TRBD1. TRBV23-1 is labeled an ORF, and its function is uncertain. This TCR derives from a woman aged 45 to 65 who had recovered from COVID-19. The sample consisted of PBMCs or T cells enriched from blood (not recorded which). The CDR3 DNA reads TGCGCCAGCAGTCAATTCACAGGGGCCTGGCCCCAGCATTTT. It encodes CASSQFTGAWPQHF.